These 2 T cell receptor beta chains share one sample of origin, sequenced in a study of vaccination and CD4 T cells after COVID-19. The treatment is: approximately nine-day PBMC culture with coronavirus spike peptide pools or control peptides (ViraFEST assay). Researchers collected the unexposed donor's CD4+ T cells before the COVID-19 pandemic (2011-2018). Sequencing of cultured CD4+ T cell DNA used the Oncomine TCR Beta short-read assay. TCRdb analysed the PCR reads with MiXCR anew, one entry per CDR3 protein. Seen here are several thousand distinct CDR3 sequences, 34% observed once, and the top ten hold 28%. What these receptors recognize is not known. The sequenced material came from CD4+ T cells from blood, cultured in vitro. The receptor source for this set is a human donor in good health.

This clonotype appeared a few times. The chain combines TRBV6-1 with TRBJ1-1; 8 bases agree with TRBD1. This CDR3 comprises 12 residues. V dropped 6 bases and J dropped 12; count of bases not matched to a gene: 9. Per germline, CDR1 MNHNS and CDR2 SASEGT. For the CDR3, the DNA is TGTGCCAGCAGCCGAACCGGGACAGGAACTTTCTTT. It is translated as CASSRTGTGTFF.

The rearrangement links TRBV25-1 to TRBJ2-5, with 9 positions matching TRBD2. Germline CDR1 is MGHDK and CDR2 is SYGVNS. The CDR3 covers 15 residues. Unmatched junction bases numbered 6, after V lost 2 bases and J lost 5 bases. The CDR3 protein is CASSESLAGYETQYF. CDR3 bases: TGTGCCAGCAGTGAAAGCCTAGCGGGGTATGAGACCCAGTACTTC.